The 6 T cell receptor beta chains below were found in one sample sequenced in a study of control samples from healthy donors and cancer patients. Generated by immunoSEQ multiplex PCR, the TCRdb table keeps only in-frame clones and is missing some. This sample carries over 100,000 clones, approximately 90% of them seen once, and the ten largest clones take 4% to 4.5%. Sample: blood. The receptor set was obtained from a human donor in good health. The donor label of this sample is uncertain.

The rearrangement links TRBV24-1 to TRBJ2-2; possible D gene TRBD1, 6 bases. Germline V lookup: CDR1 KGHDR, CDR2 SFDVKD. The CDR3 consists of 15 residues. Trimming cost V 0 bases and J 5 bases, with 9 bases left between them. For the CDR3, the DNA is TGTGCCACCAGTGATTTGTTAGGGGGTACCGGGGAGCTGTTTTTT. This codes for CATSDLLGGTGELFF.

The chain employs TRBV6-5 and TRBJ1-1; weak D call: TRBD1 (5 bases). Trimming left V 0 bases short and J 5 bases short, with 10 bases between. The germline V gene encodes CDR1 MNHEY and CDR2 SVGAGI. The CDR3 length is 14 residues. CDR3 residues: CASSYSQGGTEAFF. The DNA of the CDR3 is TGTGCCAGCAGTTACTCGCAGGGAGGTACTGAAGCTTTCTTT.

This chain joins TRBV30 and TRBJ2-7; 9 bases are shared with TRBD1. Trimming at V came to 2 bases and at J to 6 bases, leaving 8 bases not matched to a gene. Germline CDR1 and CDR2: GTSNPN and SVGIG (reference sequence). The CDR3 runs to 14 residues. This chain's CDR3 is CAWSKQGALGEQYF. The CDR3 nucleotides are TGTGCCTGGAGTAAACAGGGGGCTCTTGGCGAGCAGTACTTC.

The V and J genes are TRBV11-3 and TRBJ2-1; 7 nucleotides match TRBD2. This CDR3 comprises 16 residues. Trimming cost V 1 base and J 5 bases; bases outside gene matches: 8. Germline loops: CDR1 SGHNT, CDR2 YENEEA. This CDR3 is CASSLVFGGGNNEQFF. In DNA, the CDR3 is TGTGCCAGCAGCTTAGTTTTCGGCGGGGGAAACAATGAGCAGTTCTTC.

This rearrangement joins TRBV7-2 to TRBJ2-3; D is undetermined. V was pared by 7 bases and J by 2 bases, with 16 bases between. The germline gives CDR1 SGHTA, CDR2 FQGNSA. This CDR3 has 15 amino acids. CDR3 in DNA: TGTGCCAGCACCCTGTTGGGGATTAACACAGATACGCAGTATTTT. It is translated as CASTLLGINTDTQYF.

The chain joins TRBV11-2 to TRBJ1-6; D is unresolved. The CDR3 extends over 13 amino acids. CDR1 is SGHAT, CDR2 FQNNGV, per germline. The germline V and J ends were trimmed by 5 bases and 8 bases, with 10 bases remaining between them. The chain's CDR3 is CASSQYGDSPLHF. In DNA form, the CDR3 reads TGTGCCAGCAGCCAATACGGGGATTCACCCCTCCACTTT.